This TCR beta chain is drawn from a study of T cells of healthy individuals. V shed 4 bases and J shed 1 base, with 16 bases lying between them. Germline lookup yields CDR1 ENHRY and CDR2 SYGVKD. The CDR3 is made up of 16 amino acids. TCRdb independently ran MiXCR on the 5' RACE reads; one entry per CDR3 protein. The table shows roughly 76,000 distinct CDR3 sequences, with about 5% occurring only once. This clonotype was found many times. This clonotype was obtained from a female donor in good health. The J gene is TRBJ2-5, the V gene TRBV10-3, with a possible D match to TRBD1 (6 bases). The CDR3 spells CAISASAGELQETQYF. The CDR3 DNA sequence: TGTGCCATCAGTGCCTCGGCAGGGGAGCTCCAAGAGACCCAGTACTTC.